This entry is about one T cell receptor (beta chain). The antigen remains undetermined. Primers: 60 Vbeta forward and 13 Jbeta reverse. TCRdb's copy holds only in-frame clones and misses some; the assay was immunoSEQ multiplex PCR. The repertoire holds 130,000 or so clones, with roughly 76% as singletons. Healthy bone marrow donors supplied every sample. The CDR3 is made up of 16 amino acids. V was clipped by 4 bases and J by 3 bases; unmatched bases: 11. Germline-derived CDR1 and CDR2 are SGDLS and YYNGEE. This entry comes from a study of cytomegalovirus exposure and HLA in healthy donors. Study-wide points: Reported results showed that the classifier diagnosed cytomegalovirus status with high specificity and sensitivity. According to the study, around 150 TCR beta chains were cytomegalovirus-associated. Evidence from a later analysis indicated that most CMV-associated TCR beta chains looked HLA-restricted.

This chain links TRBV9 with TRBJ2-5; 8 bases match TRBD2. Sequencing input: PBMCs. The TCR sequence derives from a female donor in good health and CMV-seronegative. The chain's CDR3 is CASSNRGGTREETQYF. The CDR3 nucleotides are TGTGCCAGCAGCAATAGAGGCGGGACTAGGGAAGAGACCCAGTACTTC.